A single sample is the source of the 8 T cell receptor beta chains below, sequenced in a study of shared clonotypes between healthy human individuals. Naive-designated CD8 cells lacked CD45RO, were positively enriched for CCR7, and omitted terminally differentiated effector memory CD45RA+ cells. Clones were read by immunoSEQ multiplex PCR, and TCRdb kept only the in-frame ones, dropping some. The sample holds about 2 million clones, just under 95% seen once. The material sequenced was naive CD8+ T cells sorted from blood. The source is a young man in good health.

A word on this clone: At the DNA level, this CDR3 is encoded by other sequences in the same sample as well. The rearrangement links TRBV30 to TRBJ2-3; D unclear. The CDR3 contains 11 residues. Germline assignment: CDR1 GTSNPN and CDR2 SVGIG (reference sequence). Trimming took off 0 bases at V and 4 bases at J, with 2 bases between the two ends. CDR3 sequence reads: CAWSVSDTQYF. CDR3 coding DNA: TGTGCCTGGAGTGTATCAGATACGCAGTATTTT.

V and J are TRBV29-1 and TRBJ1-2; D is undetermined. Germline V gives CDR1 SQVTM, CDR2 ANQGSEA. The CDR3 consists of 11 residues. The V end was cut by 3 bases, the J end by 8 bases, with 10 bases between. The CDR3 is CSVDGQPGYTF. DNA of the CDR3: TGCAGCGTTGATGGTCAGCCAGGCTACACCTTC.

The chain employs TRBV2 and TRBJ1-1; possible D gene TRBD1, 6 bases. The CDR3 consists of 13 residues. V was clipped by 8 bases and J by 5 bases, with 15 bases between them. The germline V gene has CDR1 SNHLY and CDR2 FYNNEI. The chain's CDR3 is CASAPTGFTEAFF. In DNA form, the CDR3 reads TGTGCCAGCGCCCCAACAGGGTTTACTGAAGCTTTCTTT. Variable domain in full (rest from reference TRBV2 and TRBJ1-1): EPEVTQTPSHQVTQMGQEVILRCVPISNHLYFYWYRQILGQKVEFLVSFYNNEISEKSEIFDDQFSVERPDGSNFTLKIRSTKLEDSAMYFCASAPTGFTEAFFGQGTRLTVV.

This rearrangement joins TRBV5-6 to TRBJ2-3; TRBD2 matches at 7 bases. The CDR3 contains 17 residues. Germline CDR1 reads SGHDT; CDR2 reads YYEEEE. V was clipped by 4 bases and J by 2 bases; unmatched bases: 13. CDR3 loop: CASSPSLGGINTDTQYF. CDR3 DNA: TGTGCCAGCAGCCCATCTCTCGGGGGGATCAACACAGATACGCAGTATTTT.

This clone was recorded only once. The chain combines TRBV10-3 with TRBJ2-1; no reliable D call. The ends were cut back, 4 bases at V and 3 bases at J, with 7 bases in the middle. The germline V gene has CDR1 ENHRY and CDR2 SYGVKD. The CDR3 spans 13 residues. CDR3 amino acids: CAISGPDYNEQFF. In DNA form, the CDR3 reads TGTGCCATCAGTGGACCCGACTACAATGAGCAGTTCTTC.

The chain links TRBV7-9 to TRBJ1-4, with unresolved D. Germline V gene data show CDR1 as SEHNR and CDR2 as FQNEAQ (reference sequence). CDR3 length: 15 residues. Trimming cost V 1 base and J 6 bases, with 12 bases left between them. The CDR3 spells CASSLGSDRDEKLFF. The CDR3 DNA reads TGTGCCAGCAGCTTAGGCAGCGACCGGGATGAAAAACTGTTTTTT.

The CDR3 loop is CAILGGAYTEAFF. The CDR3 bases are TGTGCCATCCTCGGAGGGGCGTACACTGAAGCTTTCTTT. The chain carries TRBV10-3 and TRBJ1-1; D perhaps matches TRBD1 (5 bases). Germline V gene data show CDR1 as ENHRY and CDR2 as SYGVKD. The ends were cut back, 8 bases at V and 3 bases at J, with 13 bases in the middle. This CDR3 region has 13 residues.

The V and J genes are TRBV7-8 and TRBJ2-7; the match to TRBD2 covers 12 bases. J was trimmed by 0 bases and V by 3 bases; bases with no gene match: 15. Germline assignment: CDR1 SGHVS and CDR2 FQNEAQ. CDR3 size: 20 residues. Here the CDR3 reads CASSFPITGTSGFSSYEQYF. The CDR3 DNA sequence: TGTGCCAGCAGCTTCCCCATAACCGGGACTAGCGGGTTTAGCTCCTACGAGCAGTACTTC.